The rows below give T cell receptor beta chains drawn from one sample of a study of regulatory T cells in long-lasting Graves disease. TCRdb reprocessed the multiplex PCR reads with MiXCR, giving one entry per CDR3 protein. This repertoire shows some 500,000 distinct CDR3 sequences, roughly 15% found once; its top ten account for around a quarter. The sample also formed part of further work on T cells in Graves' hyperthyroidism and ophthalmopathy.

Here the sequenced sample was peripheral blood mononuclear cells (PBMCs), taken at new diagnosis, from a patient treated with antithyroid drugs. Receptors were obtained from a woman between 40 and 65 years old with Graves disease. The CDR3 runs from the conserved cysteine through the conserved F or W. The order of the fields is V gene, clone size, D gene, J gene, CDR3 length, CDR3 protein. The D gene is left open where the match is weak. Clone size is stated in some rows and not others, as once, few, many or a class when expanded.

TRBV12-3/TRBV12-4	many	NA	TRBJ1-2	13	CASSRGENYGYTF
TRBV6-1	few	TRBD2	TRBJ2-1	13	CASRPGGAGEQFF
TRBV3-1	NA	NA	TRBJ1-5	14	CAGPGAGYDQPQHF
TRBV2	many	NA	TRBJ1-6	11	CASSEIWALHF
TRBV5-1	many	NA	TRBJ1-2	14	CASSLTLSSYGYTF
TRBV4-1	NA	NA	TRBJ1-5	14	CASSQNTGSPPQHF
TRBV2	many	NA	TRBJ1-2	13	CATRTDSNYGYTF
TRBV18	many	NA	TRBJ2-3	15	CASSPGGRVADTQYF
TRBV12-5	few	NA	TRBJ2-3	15	CASGTQPRSTDTQYF
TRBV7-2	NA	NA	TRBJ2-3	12	CASTRRGDTQYF
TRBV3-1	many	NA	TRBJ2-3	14	CASSLEGGSDTQYF
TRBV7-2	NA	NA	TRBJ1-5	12	CASSLLGGPQHF
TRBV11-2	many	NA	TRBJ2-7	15	CASSSSTRVSYEQYF